What follows describes a single TCR beta chain. Its antigen remains unknown. Expressed TCRB transcripts were sequenced because the isolated RNA had all been reverse transcribed beforehand. The data were produced by immunoSEQ multiplex PCR, yet TCRdb's version contains in-frame clones alone and is incomplete. This repertoire shows about 660,000 clones, over 12% found once; its top ten account for 0.035% to 0.045%. This record comes from a study of beta chain features in type 1 diabetes. The study's findings and limits: Shortening of TCRB CDR3s, moderate but significant, appeared in all four CD4+ subsets of Type 1 diabetes patients. Any HLA effect on TCRB rearrangement was left unresolved by small sub-analyses. Researchers cautioned that cDNA sequencing could over-represent cells with high TCR expression.

Markers CD45RO/CCR7/CD25/CD127/CD95/CD27 served to sort CD4+ naive, central memory, regulatory and stem cell-like memory cells. Specimen: naive CD4+ T cells from blood. The clonotype comes from a man younger than 30 with type 1 diabetes.

This CDR3 reads CATRIYRSSSYNEQFF. The CDR3 region has the DNA TGTGCCACCCGCATCTACAGGAGCAGCTCCTACAATGAGCAGTTCTTC. This rearrangement joins TRBV10-3 to TRBJ2-1, with D possibly being TRBD1 (5 bases). The CDR3 is made up of 16 amino acids. Germline V lookup: CDR1 ENHRY, CDR2 SYGVKD. The ends were cut back, 10 bases at V and 0 bases at J, with 19 bases in the middle.